These 11 T cell receptor beta chains share one sample of origin, sequenced in a study of a mutant IDH1 vaccine in newly diagnosed glioma (dated by TCRdb to the early 2020s). Which antigens these TCRs recognize remains unknown. The sample's time point label, in plain terms: week 47, end of study. Every vaccine dose consisted of 300 ug of a 20-mer mutant IDH1 peptide in Montanide, administered subcutaneously together with topical imiquimod. The receptor library was made with the immunoSEQ multiplex PCR assay. The table was pulled from immuneACCESS by TCRdb, which kept in-frame rearrangements only. Such tables lose some clones; where checked, under half of the loss comes from unresolved V genes, and the rest has no known cause. Here the sample has tens of thousands of clones; roughly 76% occur a single time. The top ten clones comprise 5.3% of the sample. Sample: PBMCs, taken from a glioma patient whose treatment included an IDH1 peptide vaccine. The receptors shown here come from a man aged 50 to 59 with glioma.

V usage is TRBV6-1 and J usage is TRBJ2-5, with D tentatively TRBD1 or TRBD2 (5 bases each). V dropped 4 bases and J dropped 1 base, with 10 bases sitting between them. The CDR3 spans 14 residues. Germline assignment: CDR1 MNHNS and CDR2 SASEGT. CDR3 sequence: CASSAGTFQETQYF. CDR3 in DNA: TGTGCCAGCAGTGCGGGGACGTTCCAAGAGACCCAGTACTTC.

The chain combines TRBV11-2 with TRBJ2-7, with 8 bases fitting TRBD2. The CDR3 length is 15 residues. Germline values: CDR1 SGHAT, CDR2 FQNNGV. V trimming: 8 bases; J trimming: 2 bases; junction bases outside the gene matches: 11. The CDR3 loop is CASVLSGTSTYEQYF. The CDR3 nucleotides read TGTGCCAGCGTCCTCTCCGGGACTAGTACCTACGAGCAGTACTTC.

This sequence joins TRBV7-2 and TRBJ1-3; 8 bases agree with TRBD1. This CDR3 is 14 amino acids long. Germline values: CDR1 SGHTA, CDR2 FQGNSA. J was trimmed by 2 bases and V by 8 bases; bases with no gene match: 5. The CDR3: CASAPQGAGNTIYF. The CDR3 DNA reads TGTGCCAGCGCCCCACAGGGGGCTGGAAACACCATATATTTT.

The rearrangement uses TRBV7-9 and TRBJ2-1, with D hard to call. From germline, CDR1 is SEHNR and CDR2 FQNEAQ (reference sequence). The CDR3 runs 13 residues. Between the trimmed V and J ends, which lost 0 bases and 10 bases, there was a span of 10 bases. CDR3 region: CASSLAGLEEQFF. The CDR3 DNA sequence: TGTGCCAGCAGCTTAGCTGGGCTCGAGGAGCAGTTCTTC.

The DNA of the CDR3 is TGTGCCAGCAGCCCGGACCAGAACACTGAAGCTTTCTTT. Residues: CASSPDQNTEAFF. The chain is built from TRBV5-6 and TRBJ1-1; no clear D. The CDR3 is 13 residues long. V lost 4 bases and J lost 1, with 8 bases in between. In germline, CDR1 is SGHDT, CDR2 YYEEEE.

This clone has just one count. The chain combines TRBV7-9 with TRBJ1-5, with 7 bases that match TRBD1. The CDR3 covers 15 residues. J lost 4 bases, V lost 1 base, and 4 bases had no gene match. The germline CDR1 and CDR2 sequences are SEHNR and FQNEAQ (reference sequence). The chain's CDR3 is CASSLGAGGNQPQHF. The CDR3 coding sequence is TGTGCCAGCAGCTTAGGGGCAGGGGGAAATCAGCCCCAGCATTTT.

The chain couples TRBV29-1 to TRBJ1-5, with D possibly TRBD1 on 6 matching bases. V was cut by 5 bases and J by 5 bases, with 19 bases left in between. The CDR3 spans 15 residues. Germline V CDR1 and CDR2: SQVTM, ANQGSEA. The CDR3 sequence is CSVRLFTGWDQPQHF. The CDR3 bases are TGCAGCGTTCGTCTCTTTACAGGGTGGGATCAGCCCCAGCATTTT.

This clone occurred a few times. This CDR3 reads CASSPRNTEAFF. CDR3 DNA sequence: TGTGCCAGCTCACCAAGGAACACTGAAGCTTTCTTT. The V call is TRBV18, the J call TRBJ1-1; no definite D call. The CDR3 runs 12 residues. Trimming took off 2 bases at V and 1 base at J, with 2 bases between the two ends. The germline V gene has CDR1 KGHSH and CDR2 LQKENI.

This clone was found a few times. The chain is built from TRBV6-5 and TRBJ1-2; D is ambiguous. V was shortened by 7 bases and J by 2 bases, with 14 bases between the two germline ends. The CDR3 length is 14 residues. Germline V lookup: CDR1 MNHEY, CDR2 SVGAGI. The CDR3, as DNA: TGTGCCAGCACCCCTCTGGCCAGGAACTATGGCTACACCTTC. Translating it yields CASTPLARNYGYTF.

The chain couples TRBV29-1 to TRBJ1-4; D is unresolved. Germline assignment: CDR1 SQVTM and CDR2 ANQGSEA. V shed 4 bases and J shed 8 bases, with 14 bases lying between them. The CDR3 is 13 residues long. The CDR3 nucleotides read TGCAGCGTTGGGGGAGGATTGGGGGAAAAACTGTTTTTT. Translation: CSVGGGLGEKLFF.

The chain combines TRBV27 with TRBJ1-1, with a tentative D call TRBD1 (6 bases). The CDR3 is made up of 11 amino acids. Germline V lookup: CDR1 MNHEY, CDR2 SMNVEV (reference sequence). V was cut by 6 bases and J by 6 bases, with 8 bases left in between. CDR3 region: CASSQGSEAFF. The DNA of the CDR3 is TGTGCCAGCAGCCAGGGGTCTGAAGCTTTCTTT.